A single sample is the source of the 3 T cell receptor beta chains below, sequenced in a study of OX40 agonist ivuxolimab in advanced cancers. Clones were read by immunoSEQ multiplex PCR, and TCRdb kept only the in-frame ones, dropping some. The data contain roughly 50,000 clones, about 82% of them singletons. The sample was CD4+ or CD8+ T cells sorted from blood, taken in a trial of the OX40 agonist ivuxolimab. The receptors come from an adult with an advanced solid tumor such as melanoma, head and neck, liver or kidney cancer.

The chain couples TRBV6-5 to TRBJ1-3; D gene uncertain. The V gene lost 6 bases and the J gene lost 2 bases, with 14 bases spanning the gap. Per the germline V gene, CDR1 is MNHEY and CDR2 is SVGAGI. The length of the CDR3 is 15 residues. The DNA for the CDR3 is TGTGCCAGCAGCCGTACCCCCAGCCCTGGAAACACCATATATTTT. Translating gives CASSRTPSPGNTIYF.

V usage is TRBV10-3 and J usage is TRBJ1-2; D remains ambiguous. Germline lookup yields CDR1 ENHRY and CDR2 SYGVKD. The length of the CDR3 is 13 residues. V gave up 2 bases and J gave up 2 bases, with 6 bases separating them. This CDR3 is CAISETENYGYTF. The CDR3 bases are TGTGCCATCAGTGAGACGGAAAACTATGGCTACACCTTC.

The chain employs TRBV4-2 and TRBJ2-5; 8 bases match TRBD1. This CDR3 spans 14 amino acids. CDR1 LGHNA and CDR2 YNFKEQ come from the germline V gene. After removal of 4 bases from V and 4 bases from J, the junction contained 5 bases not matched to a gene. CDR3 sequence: CASSPLRGLETQYF. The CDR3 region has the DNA TGTGCCAGCAGCCCGCTCAGGGGGCTAGAGACCCAGTACTTC.